This TCR beta chain originates from a study of T-cell reconstitution after alpha-beta-depleted transplantation in children. Broader study findings: Where alpha-beta T cells came from about two months after transplant was reportedly several hundred expanded graft clones. There were some patients whose high TCRbeta diversity at day 60 came from surviving recipient T cells and thymic progenitors. T cells produced anew were the main source of T-cell counts and diversity one year after transplant.

Construction of the TCRbeta library involved unique molecular identifiers. TCRdb itself ran the PCR reads through MiXCR, one entry per CDR3 protein. The sample yields about 980,000 distinct CDR3 sequences, about 29% seen once. The germline CDR1 and CDR2 sequences are MNHNS and SASEGT. This CDR3 has 14 amino acids. V lost 6 bases to trimming and J lost 9 bases; unmatched junction nucleotides: 12. As to this clonotype: The antigen is not known.

The sample in question was PBMCs, mostly from graft donor cells, obtained 360 days after TCRalphabeta/CD19-depleted stem cell transplant. The sequence was collected from a boy in the first two years of life who had a stem cell transplant for SCID, so the T cells may come from the graft donor. V is TRBV6-1 and J is TRBJ2-5, with 8 bases identical to TRBD1. The CDR3 spells CASSPGQGRSAQYF. DNA for the CDR3: TGTGCCAGCAGCCCTGGACAGGGACGGTCCGCCCAGTACTTC.